Listed here are 2 T cell receptor beta chains from one sample, sequenced in a study of identical twins. In TCRdb, the 5' RACE reads were re-called with MiXCR into one record per CDR3 protein. The sample contains more than 600,000 distinct CDR3 sequences, about 20% of which appear only once. This sample also belongs to another study, concerning T cells expressing NK-cell markers.

The sequencing sample was made of PBMCs. The source of these receptors is a woman aged 18-29 years in good health.

This chain uses TRBV7-9 with TRBJ1-5; unclear D gene. Trimming removed 5 bases at V and 6 bases at J, with 11 bases between. Looked up from germline, CDR1 is SEHNR and CDR2 is FQNEAQ (reference sequence). This CDR3 comprises 13 residues. This CDR3 reads CASSEGSRQPQHF. As DNA, the CDR3 is TGTGCCAGCAGCGAAGGAAGTCGTCAGCCCCAGCATTTT. The full variable domain, in which reference TRBV7-9 and TRBJ1-5 provide the parts outside the CDR3, is DTGVSQNPRHKITKRGQNVTFRCDPISEHNRLYWYRQTLGQGPEFLTYFQNEAQLEKSRLLSDRFSAERPKGSFSTLEIQRTEQGDSAMYLCASSEGSRQPQHFGDGTRLSIL.

The J gene is TRBJ1-5, the V gene TRBV12-3 or TRBV12-4; maybe TRBD1 (5 bases). V lost 5 bases and J lost 7, with 15 bases in between. The CDR3 extends over 14 amino acids. CDR3 nucleotides: TGTGCCAGCAGTCGAACAGGAGTTGGCCAGCCCCAGCATTTT. This translates into CASSRTGVGQPQHF.